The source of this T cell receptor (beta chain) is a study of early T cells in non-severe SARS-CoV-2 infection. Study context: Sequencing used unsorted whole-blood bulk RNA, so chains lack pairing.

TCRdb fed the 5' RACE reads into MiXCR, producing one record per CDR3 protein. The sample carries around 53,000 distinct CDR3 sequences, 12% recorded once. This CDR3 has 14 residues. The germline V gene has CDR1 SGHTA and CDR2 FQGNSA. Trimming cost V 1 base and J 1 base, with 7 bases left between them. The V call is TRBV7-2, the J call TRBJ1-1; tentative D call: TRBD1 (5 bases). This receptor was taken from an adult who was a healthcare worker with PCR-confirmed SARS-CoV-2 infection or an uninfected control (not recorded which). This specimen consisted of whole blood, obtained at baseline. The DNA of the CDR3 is TGTGCCAGCAGCTTAGTAGGACAGAACACTGAAGCTTTCTTT. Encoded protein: CASSLVGQNTEAFF.